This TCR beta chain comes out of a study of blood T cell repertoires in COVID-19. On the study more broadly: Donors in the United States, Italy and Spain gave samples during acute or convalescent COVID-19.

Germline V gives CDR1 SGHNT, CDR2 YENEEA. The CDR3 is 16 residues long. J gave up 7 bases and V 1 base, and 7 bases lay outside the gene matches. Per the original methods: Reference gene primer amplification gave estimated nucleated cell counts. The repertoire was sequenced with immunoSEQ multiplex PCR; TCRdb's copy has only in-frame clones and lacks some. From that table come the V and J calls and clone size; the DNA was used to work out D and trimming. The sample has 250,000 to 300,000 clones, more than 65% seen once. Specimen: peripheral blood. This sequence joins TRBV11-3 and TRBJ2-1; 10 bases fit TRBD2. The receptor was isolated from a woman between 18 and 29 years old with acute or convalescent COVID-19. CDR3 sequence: CASSLGPGLARNEQFF. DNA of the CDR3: TGTGCCAGCAGCTTAGGGCCGGGACTAGCGAGGAATGAGCAGTTCTTC.